Included here is one T cell receptor (beta chain) sequence, with context. Its target is not known. The method was immunoSEQ multiplex PCR; TCRdb's version includes in-frame clones alone and lacks a portion of them. Here the sample spans 25,000 to 30,000 clones, approximately 78% being singletons. This sample was taken from a study of a mutant IDH1 vaccine in newly diagnosed glioma. At the level of the study: Most had both radiotherapy and temozolomide beforehand; others had only one.

Noted time point: week 23, last vaccination. Vaccination used 300 ug of mutant IDH1 20-mer peptide per dose, with topical imiquimod. Germline CDR1 is SNHLY and CDR2 is FYNNEI. V was pared by 5 bases and J by 7 bases, with 12 bases between. The CDR3 is made up of 14 amino acids. The sample consisted of PBMCs, taken from a glioma patient whose treatment included an IDH1 peptide vaccine. V usage is TRBV2 and J usage is TRBJ1-6; D perhaps matches TRBD1 (5 bases). This receptor was identified in a woman aged 25 to 45 with glioma. The CDR3 DNA is TGTGCCAGCAGTCCCAGGAGGGACAATTCACCCCTCCACTTT. Amino acids: CASSPRRDNSPLHF.